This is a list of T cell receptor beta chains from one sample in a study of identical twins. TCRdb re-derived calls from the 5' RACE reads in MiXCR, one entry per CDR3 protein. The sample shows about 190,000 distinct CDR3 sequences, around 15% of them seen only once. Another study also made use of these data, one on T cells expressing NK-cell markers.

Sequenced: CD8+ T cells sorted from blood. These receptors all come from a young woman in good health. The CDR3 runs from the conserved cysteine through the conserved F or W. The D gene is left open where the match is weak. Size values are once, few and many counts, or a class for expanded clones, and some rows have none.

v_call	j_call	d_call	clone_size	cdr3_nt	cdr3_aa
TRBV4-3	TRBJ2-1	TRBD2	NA	TGCGCCAGCAGTCAGGGGCCTAGCGGGAGGGATGAGCAGTTCTTC	CASSQGPSGRDEQFF
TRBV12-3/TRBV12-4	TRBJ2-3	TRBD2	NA	TGTGCCAGCAACATCGGGGGGTTCGATACGCAGTATTTT	CASNIGGFDTQYF
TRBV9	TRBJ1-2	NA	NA	TGTGCCAGCAGCGTAGAGGCCCGACAGTCTAACTATGGCTACACCTTC	CASSVEARQSNYGYTF
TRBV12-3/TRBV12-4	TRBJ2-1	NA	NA	TGTGCCAGCAGTTTTTACGCAGTCTACAATGAGCAGTTCTTC	CASSFYAVYNEQFF
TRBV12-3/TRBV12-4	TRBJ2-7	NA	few	TGTGCCAGCAGCTGGGCCAGGGGATCCGACGAGCAGTACTTC	CASSWARGSDEQYF
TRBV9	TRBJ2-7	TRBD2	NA	TGTGCCAGCAGCGTTGGTGTTAGCGGGAATTACGAGCAGTACTTC	CASSVGVSGNYEQYF
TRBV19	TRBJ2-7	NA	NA	TGTGCCAGTAACGCAGGGGTCAGCTACGAGCAGTACTTC	CASNAGVSYEQYF
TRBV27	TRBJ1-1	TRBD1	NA	TGTGCCAGCAGTTTAAGGGGGCCGAACACTGAAGCTTTCTTT	CASSLRGPNTEAFF
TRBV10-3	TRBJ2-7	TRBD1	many	TGTGCCATCAGCTCCGGGACAGCCGAGTACGAGCAGTACTTC	CAISSGTAEYEQYF
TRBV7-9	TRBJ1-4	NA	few	TGTGCCAGCAGCTTAGGTCCTGGTGAAAAACTGTTTTTT	CASSLGPGEKLFF
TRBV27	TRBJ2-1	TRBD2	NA	TGTGCCAGCAGTTCCAGCGGGGGGGCAAGGACCTACAATGAGCAGTTCTTC	CASSSSGGARTYNEQFF
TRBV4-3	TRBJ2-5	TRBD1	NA	TGCGCCAGCAGCCAAGGACAGGGGGCGGGAGAGACCCAGTACTTC	CASSQGQGAGETQYF
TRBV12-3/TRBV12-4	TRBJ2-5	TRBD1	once	TGTGCCAGCGGGACAGGGGCCGCAGGTGGGACCCAGTACTTC	CASGTGAAGGTQYF
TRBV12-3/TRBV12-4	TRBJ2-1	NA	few	TGTGCCATTACCCCTGCCGAGAGGATCTCCTACAATGAGCAGTTCTTC	CAITPAERISYNEQFF
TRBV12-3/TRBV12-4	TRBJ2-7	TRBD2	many	TGTGCCAGCAGCCAATGGACTAGCGGAAGCTCCTACGAGCAGTACTTC	CASSQWTSGSSYEQYF
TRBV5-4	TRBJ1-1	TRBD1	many	TGTGCCAGCAGCTCGAGAGACTCCGGGACAGGGGGGAGCAACACTGAAGCTTTCTTT	CASSSRDSGTGGSNTEAFF
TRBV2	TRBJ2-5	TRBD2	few	TGTGCCAGCAGTACCGGGACTAGCGGTGTGGAGACCCAGTACTTC	CASSTGTSGVETQYF
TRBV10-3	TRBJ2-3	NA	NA	TGTGCCATCAGCGCCCCGGAGGGGGGTACAGATACGCAGTATTTT	CAISAPEGGTDTQYF
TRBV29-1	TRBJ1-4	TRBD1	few	TGCAGCGTTGAAAAGGGACAGGGTGAGGAAAAACTGTTTTTT	CSVEKGQGEEKLFF
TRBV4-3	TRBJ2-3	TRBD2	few	TGCGCCAGCAGCCAAGATTTCCTAGCGGGAGGGCCGAGTACGCAGTATTTT	CASSQDFLAGGPSTQYF
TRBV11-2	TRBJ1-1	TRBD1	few	TGTGCCAGCAGACTTCGTTCCACGACAGGGATGGCTTTCTTT	CASRLRSTTGMAFF
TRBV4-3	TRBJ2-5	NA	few	TGCGCCAGCAGCCAAGACGAAGGTTACGGGGAGTCCCAGTACTTC	CASSQDEGYGESQYF
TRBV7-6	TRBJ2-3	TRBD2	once	TGTGCCAGCAGCTTCGAGCGGGAGGCAGATACGCAGTATTTT	CASSFEREADTQYF
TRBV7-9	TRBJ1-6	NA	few	TGTGCCAGCAGCCGTCCGGTGAATTCACCCCTCCACTTT	CASSRPVNSPLHF
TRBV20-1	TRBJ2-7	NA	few	TGCAGTGCCACGAGAGGGATGGCCTACGAGCAGTACTTC	CSATRGMAYEQYF
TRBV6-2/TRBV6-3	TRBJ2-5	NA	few	TGTGCCAGCACCACGAACCCGGTCAAAGAGACCCAGTACTTC	CASTTNPVKETQYF
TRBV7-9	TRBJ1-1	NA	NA	TGTGCCAGCAGCTTAAGCGGAGTGCACACTGAAGCTTTCTTT	CASSLSGVHTEAFF
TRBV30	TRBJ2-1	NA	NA	TGTGCCTGGAGTTTCGCTTGGGGCAATGAGCAGTTCTTC	CAWSFAWGNEQFF
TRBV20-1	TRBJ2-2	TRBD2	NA	TGCAGTGCTGCGACTAGCGGGAGCCCCTACACCGGGGAGCTGTTTTTT	CSAATSGSPYTGELFF
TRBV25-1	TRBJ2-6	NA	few	TGTGCCAGCTCGGAGGTGGGGGCCAACGTCCTGACTTTC	CASSEVGANVLTF
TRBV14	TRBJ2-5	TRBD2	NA	TGTGCCAGCAGCCACCGGACTAGCGGGGGGTACCAAGAGACCCAGTACTTC	CASSHRTSGGYQETQYF
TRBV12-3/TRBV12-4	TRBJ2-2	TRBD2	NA	TGTGCCAGCAGTTTCCGGGAGACTAGCCCCCGGGTCGGGGAGCTGTTTTTT	CASSFRETSPRVGELFF
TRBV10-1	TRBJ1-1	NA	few	TGCGCCAGCAGAATGAGAGAGAACACTGAAGCTTTCTTT	CASRMRENTEAFF
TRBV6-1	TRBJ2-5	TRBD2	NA	TGTGCCACCTACACCCCAAGCGCGGGGGAAGAGACCCAGTACTTC	CATYTPSAGEETQYF
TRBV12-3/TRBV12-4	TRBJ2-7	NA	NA	TGTGCCAGCAGTTCGCCGGGTTTTGTCGAGCAGTACTTC	CASSSPGFVEQYF
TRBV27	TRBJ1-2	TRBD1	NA	TGTGCCAGCAGTTCGGGGTGGGGACAGGGGGATGGCTACACCTTC	CASSSGWGQGDGYTF
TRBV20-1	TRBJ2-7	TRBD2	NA	TGCAGTGCTGCGGGACTAGACCTCGGCCCCTACGAGCAGTACTTC	CSAAGLDLGPYEQYF
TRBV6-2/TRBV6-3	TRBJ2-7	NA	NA	TGTGCCAGCAGGTCTCTAGCGACCGCGTCCTACGAGCAGTACTTC	CASRSLATASYEQYF
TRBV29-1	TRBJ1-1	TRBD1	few	TGCAGCGCCCGACAGGGGGCAGAAGCTTTCTTT	CSARQGAEAFF
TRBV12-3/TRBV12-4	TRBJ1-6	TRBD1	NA	TGTGCCAGCAGACAGGGGATCTTAAATTCACCCCTCCACTTT	CASRQGILNSPLHF
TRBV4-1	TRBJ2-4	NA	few	TGCGCCAGCAGCCAAGTCCTTCCCAGGAACATTCAGTACTTC	CASSQVLPRNIQYF
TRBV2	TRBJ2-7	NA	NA	TGTGCCAGCAGAGAGCAGGGTAGCGAGCAGTACTTC	CASREQGSEQYF
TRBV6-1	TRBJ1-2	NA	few	TGTGCCAGCAGTATAAACCGGGACTCGGGCTATGGCTACACCTTC	CASSINRDSGYGYTF
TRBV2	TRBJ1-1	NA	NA	TGTGCCAGCGGGGTGGGTAGTTGGACTGAAGCTTTCTTT	CASGVGSWTEAFF
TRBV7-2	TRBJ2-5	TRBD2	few	TGTGCCAGCAGCTTAGTCGGGACTAGCGTGCAAGAGACCCAGTACTTC	CASSLVGTSVQETQYF
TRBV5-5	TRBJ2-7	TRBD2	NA	TGTGCCAGCATCGTAGCGGGAGGGTCAATGAACGAGCAGTACTTC	CASIVAGGSMNEQYF
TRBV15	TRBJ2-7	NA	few	TGTGCCACCAGCAGAGATCTAAGAGAACAGGAACAGTACTTC	CATSRDLREQEQYF
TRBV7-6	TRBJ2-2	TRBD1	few	TGTGCCAGCAGCAAGACGTCAGGGGGCCAGAACACCGGGGAGCTGTTTTTT	CASSKTSGGQNTGELFF
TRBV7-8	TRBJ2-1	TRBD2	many	TGTGCCAGCAGCTCAACTAGCGGGCCCTCCTACAATGAGCAGTTCTTC	CASSSTSGPSYNEQFF
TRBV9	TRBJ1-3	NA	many	TGTGCCAGCAGCGAAGGAAACACCATATATTTT	CASSEGNTIYF
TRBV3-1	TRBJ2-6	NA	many	TGTGCCAGCAGCCAAGATTTTAGGGCAGGTGGGGCCAACGTCCTGACTTTC	CASSQDFRAGGANVLTF
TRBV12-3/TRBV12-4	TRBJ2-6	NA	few	TGTGCCAGCACCCCCGGCTCTGGGGCCAACGTCCTGACTTTC	CASTPGSGANVLTF
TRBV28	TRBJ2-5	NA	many	TGTGCCAGCAGTTTAGCCTCAGGAGTCCAAGAGACCCAGTACTTC	CASSLASGVQETQYF
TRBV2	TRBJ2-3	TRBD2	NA	TGTGCCAGCAGCCCCGACCCTCTAGCGGGGTTCTTGGTAGATACGCAGTATTTT	CASSPDPLAGFLVDTQYF
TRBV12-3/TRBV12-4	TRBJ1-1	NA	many	TGTGCCAGCAGTAAGACAGTGAACACTGAAGCTTTCTTT	CASSKTVNTEAFF